This T cell receptor beta chain was found in a study of cytomegalovirus exposure and HLA in healthy donors. General observations from the study: Rare sequences made up most TCRs, while some public TCRs were found in many donors. The study designated 164 TCR beta chains cytomegalovirus-associated.

The CDR3 sequence is 16 residues long. Germline-derived CDR1 and CDR2 are MGHRA and YSYEKL. Trimming took off 1 base at V and 3 bases at J, with 15 bases between the two ends. Using immunoSEQ multiplex PCR, the repertoire was profiled, and TCRdb retains in-frame clones only, with some absent. This sample yields 130,000 to 150,000 clones, of which around 90% are seen a single time; 3.3% belongs to the top ten. Points on this clone: Its specificity is unknown.

This TCR derives from a young woman in good health and CMV-seropositive. The sample was PBMCs. The chain uses TRBV4-1 and TRBJ1-1; D may be TRBD1 (5 bases). The CDR3 sequence: CASSQGPGSLHTEAFF. DNA for the CDR3: TGCGCCAGCAGCCAAGGCCCAGGGTCGCTGCACACTGAAGCTTTCTTT.